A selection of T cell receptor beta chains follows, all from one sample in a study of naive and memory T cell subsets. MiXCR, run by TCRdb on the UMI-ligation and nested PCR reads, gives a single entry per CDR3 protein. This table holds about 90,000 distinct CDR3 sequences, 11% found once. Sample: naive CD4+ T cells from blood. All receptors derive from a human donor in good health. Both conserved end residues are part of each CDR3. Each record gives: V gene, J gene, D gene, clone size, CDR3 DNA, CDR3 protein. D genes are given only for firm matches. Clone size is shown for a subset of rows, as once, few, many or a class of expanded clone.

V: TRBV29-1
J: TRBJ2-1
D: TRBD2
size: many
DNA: TGCAGCGTTACTAGCGGGGGCCTCTTCCAAAATGAGCAGTTCTTC
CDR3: CSVTSGGLFQNEQFF

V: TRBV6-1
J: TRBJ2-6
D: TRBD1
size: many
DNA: TGTGCCAGCATAAGGGACAGGCTCTCTGGGGCCAACGTCCTGACTTTC
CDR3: CASIRDRLSGANVLTF

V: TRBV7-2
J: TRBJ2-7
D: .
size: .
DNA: TGTGCCAGCAGCTTATTAGGGACAACCTACGAGCAGTACTTC
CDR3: CASSLLGTTYEQYF

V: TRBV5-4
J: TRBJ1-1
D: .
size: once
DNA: TGTGCCAGCAGTGAATGGGGGTACTGGGGCACTGAAGCTTTCTTT
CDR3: CASSEWGYWGTEAFF

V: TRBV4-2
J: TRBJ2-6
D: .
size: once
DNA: TGTGCCAGCAGCCAAGAAATATTGGCTGGGGCCAACGTCCTGACTTTC
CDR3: CASSQEILAGANVLTF

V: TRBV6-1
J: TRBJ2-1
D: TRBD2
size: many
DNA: TGTGCCAGCATAGAGCGGGGGGGAACTAATGAGCAGTTCTTC
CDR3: CASIERGGTNEQFF

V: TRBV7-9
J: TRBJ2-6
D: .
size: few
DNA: TGTGCCAGCAGCAACGGACAGAGAGGAGCGGGAGGGGCCAACGTCCTGACTTTC
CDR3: CASSNGQRGAGGANVLTF

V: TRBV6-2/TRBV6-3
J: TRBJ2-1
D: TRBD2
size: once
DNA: TGTGCCAGCAATATTAGGACTAGCTCCTACAATGAGCAGTTCTTC
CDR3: CASNIRTSSYNEQFF

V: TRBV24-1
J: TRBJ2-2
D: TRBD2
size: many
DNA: TGTGCCACCAGTGATTCAGCAGCAAACGGGGGGGCTGGGGAGCTGTTTTTT
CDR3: CATSDSAANGGAGELFF

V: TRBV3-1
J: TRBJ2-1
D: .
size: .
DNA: TGTGCCAGCAGCCAATTAATCAGCGGCAGCTACAATGAGCAGTTCTTC
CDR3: CASSQLISGSYNEQFF

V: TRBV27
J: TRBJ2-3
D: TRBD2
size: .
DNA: TGTGCCAGCGGGTTAGCGGGGAACCCCACAGATACGCAGTATTTT
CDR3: CASGLAGNPTDTQYF

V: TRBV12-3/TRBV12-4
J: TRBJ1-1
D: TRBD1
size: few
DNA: TGTGCCAGCAGTTTGGGAACAGGGGAAACTGAAGCTTTCTTT
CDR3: CASSLGTGETEAFF

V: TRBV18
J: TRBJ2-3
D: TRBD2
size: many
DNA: TGTGCCAGCTCACCCAGACTAGCGGAAGATACGCAGTATTTT
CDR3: CASSPRLAEDTQYF

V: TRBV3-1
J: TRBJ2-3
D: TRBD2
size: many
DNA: TGTGCCAGCAGCCAGTCTAGCGGGAGGACAGATACGCAGTATTTT
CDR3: CASSQSSGRTDTQYF

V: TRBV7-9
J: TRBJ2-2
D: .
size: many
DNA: TGTGCCAGCAGCTTGGGCAGTGCGAACACCGGGGAGCTGTTTTTT
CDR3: CASSLGSANTGELFF

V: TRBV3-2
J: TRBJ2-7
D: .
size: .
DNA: TGTGCCAGCCCCCCCCGGGCTAGCTTTCACGAGCAGTACTTC
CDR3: CASPPRASFHEQYF

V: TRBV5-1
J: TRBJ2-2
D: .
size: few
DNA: TGCGCCAGCAGCTTGGCGAGGGCGTCCGGGGAGCTGTTTTTT
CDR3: CASSLARASGELFF

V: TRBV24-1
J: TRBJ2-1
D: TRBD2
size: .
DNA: TGTGCCACCAGTGAGAGACTAGCGGGGGGCAGAGATGAGCAGTTCTTC
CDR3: CATSERLAGGRDEQFF

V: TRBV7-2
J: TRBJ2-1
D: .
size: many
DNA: TGTGCCAGCAGCTTAGTTTTATTTCGGGATGAGCAGTTCTTC
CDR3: CASSLVLFRDEQFF

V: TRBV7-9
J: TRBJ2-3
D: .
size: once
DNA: TGTGCCAGCCTAAGGACCCCAGGGACCACAGATACGCAGTATTTT
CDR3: CASLRTPGTTDTQYF

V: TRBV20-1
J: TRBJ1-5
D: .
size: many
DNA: TGCAGTGCTAGAGATGGTAATCAGCCCCAGCATTTT
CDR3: CSARDGNQPQHF

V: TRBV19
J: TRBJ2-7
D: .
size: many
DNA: TGTGCCAGTAGCCACCCCGGGACACTTTCCTACGAGCAGTACTTC
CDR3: CASSHPGTLSYEQYF

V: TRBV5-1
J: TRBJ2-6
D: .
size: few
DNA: TGCGCCAGCAGCTTCCCCAGCTCTGGGGCCAACGTCCTGACTTTC
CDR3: CASSFPSSGANVLTF

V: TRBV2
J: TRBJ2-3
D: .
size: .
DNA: TGTGCCAGCAGATCGGACAGCTCTACAGATACGCAGTATTTT
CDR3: CASRSDSSTDTQYF

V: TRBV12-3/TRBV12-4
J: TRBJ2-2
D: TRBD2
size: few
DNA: TGTGCCAGCAGTTCAGCCCTGGGGACTAGCCGATCTTTCGGGGAGCTGTTTTTT
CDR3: CASSSALGTSRSFGELFF

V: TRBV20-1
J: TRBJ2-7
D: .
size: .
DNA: TGCAGTGCCTCTGAGACCGCGGGACACGAGCAGTACTTC
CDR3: CSASETAGHEQYF

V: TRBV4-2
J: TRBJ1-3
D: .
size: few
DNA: TGTGCCAGCAGCCAAGATCCAACCCGGGTCTCTGGAAACACCATATATTTT
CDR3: CASSQDPTRVSGNTIYF

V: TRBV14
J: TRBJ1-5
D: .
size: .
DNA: TGTGCCAGCAGCCACGGAGGGGGGGGTCAGCCCCAGCATTTT
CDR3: CASSHGGGGQPQHF

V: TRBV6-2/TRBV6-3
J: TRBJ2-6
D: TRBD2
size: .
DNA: TGTGCCAGCACCTGGGACTACAGAGTATCGGGGGCCAACGTCCTGACTTTC
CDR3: CASTWDYRVSGANVLTF

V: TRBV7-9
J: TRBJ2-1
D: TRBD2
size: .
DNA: TGTGCCAGCAGGAAAGCGGGAGGATCCTACAATGAGCAGTTCTTC
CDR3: CASRKAGGSYNEQFF

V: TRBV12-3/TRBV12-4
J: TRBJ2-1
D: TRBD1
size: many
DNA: TGTGCCAGTACATTTCGAGGGGGCGCGGCAAATGAGCAGTTCTTC
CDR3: CASTFRGGAANEQFF

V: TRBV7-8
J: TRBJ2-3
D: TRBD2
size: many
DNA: TGTGCCAGCAGCCGAACTAGCGGGGGGCGGGGAGATACGCAGTATTTT
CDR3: CASSRTSGGRGDTQYF

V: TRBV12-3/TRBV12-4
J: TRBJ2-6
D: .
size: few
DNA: TGTGCCAGCAGGGAACAGTCCTCTGGGGCCAACGTCCTGACTTTC
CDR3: CASREQSSGANVLTF

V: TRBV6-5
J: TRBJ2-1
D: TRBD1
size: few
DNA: TGTGCCAGCAGCCGCGAACAGGGGGCGGGTGAGCAGTTCTTC
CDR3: CASSREQGAGEQFF

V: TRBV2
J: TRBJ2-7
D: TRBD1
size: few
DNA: TGTGCCAGCACTGGACAGGCCTCCTACGAGCAGTACTTC
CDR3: CASTGQASYEQYF

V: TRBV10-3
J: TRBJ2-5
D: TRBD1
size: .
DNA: TGTGCCATCAGTGACGGGACAGGGGGACGGGAGACCCAGTACTTC
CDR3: CAISDGTGGRETQYF

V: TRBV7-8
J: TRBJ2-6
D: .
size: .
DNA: TGTGCCAGCAGCTCCGACACGAGACACCTCTCTGGGGCCAACGTCCTGACTTTC
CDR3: CASSSDTRHLSGANVLTF

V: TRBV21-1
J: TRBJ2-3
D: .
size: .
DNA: TGTGCCAGCAGCAAAGATGAGGGACAGGGTGGGGATACGCAGTATTTT
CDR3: CASSKDEGQGGDTQYF

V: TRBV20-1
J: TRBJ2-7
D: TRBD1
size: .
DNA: TGCAGTGCTTCGAATGCCGGACAGGTGCACTACGAGCAGTACTTC
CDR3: CSASNAGQVHYEQYF